The present entry profiles one T cell receptor (beta chain) with its context. TCRdb's copy holds only in-frame clones and misses some; the assay was immunoSEQ multiplex PCR. Among about 95,000 clones listed, roughly nine tenths were seen once. This record belongs to a study of control samples from healthy donors and cancer patients. The specimen was blood. The TCR was taken from a woman in her 70s in good health.

CDR3 coding DNA: TGTGCCAGCAGCGTGGCCTTGTCTAACTATGGCTACACCTTC. Translation: CASSVALSNYGYTF. The V call is TRBV7-9, the J call TRBJ1-2; D is unclear. The CDR3 consists of 14 residues. CDR1 and CDR2 (germline): SEHNR, FQNEAQ (reference sequence). Trimming shortened V by 5 bases and J by 0 bases, and 10 bases separated the two germline ends. Full variable domain (remainder filled in from reference TRBV7-9 and TRBJ1-2): DTGVSQNPRHKITKRGQNVTFRCDPISEHNRLYWYRQTLGQGPEFLTYFQNEAQLEKSRLLSDRFSAERPKGSFSTLEIQRTEQGDSAMYLCASSVALSNYGYTFGSGTRLTVV.